A selection of T cell receptor beta chains follows, all from one sample in a study of identical twins. From the 5' RACE reads, TCRdb called clonotypes with MiXCR, one entry per CDR3 protein. Of about 260,000 distinct CDR3 sequences listed, roughly 7% were seen once; the top ten hold roughly 3.6%. This sample was shared with a second study, whose subject was yellow fever vaccine responses in identical twins.

The sequenced material came from memory (CD45RO+) T cells sorted from blood. These receptor sequences come from a woman between 18 and 29 years old in good health. The CDR3 runs from the conserved cysteine through the conserved F or W. D genes are given only for firm matches. The size field is filled for only some rows; it gives once, few, many or a size class.

d_gene	abundance	j_gene	v_gene	CDR3nt	CDR3aa
TRBD2	many	TRBJ2-5	TRBV3-1	TGTGCCAGCAGCCCAAGACAGGGGTGGACTAGCGGGATGGGTCGAGAGACCCAGTACTTC	CASSPRQGWTSGMGRETQYF
NA	NA	TRBJ1-5	TRBV6-1	TGTGCCAGCAGGGCAGAAGGGACATTGTCCCAGCATTTT	CASRAEGTLSQHF
NA	many	TRBJ2-1	TRBV7-2	TGTGCCAGCAGCTTATCTGGGATCGAGCAGTTCTTC	CASSLSGIEQFF
NA	many	TRBJ2-7	TRBV27	TGTGCCAGCAGCGACCCCTCGGGTTACGAGCAGTACTTC	CASSDPSGYEQYF
NA	many	TRBJ1-2	TRBV6-5	TGTGCCAGCAGTTACCGATCACAAGGCACCTATGGCTACACCTTC	CASSYRSQGTYGYTF
TRBD1	NA	TRBJ1-4	TRBV20-1	TGCAGTGCCAGAACCGGGACAGGACCTAATGAAAAACTGTTTTTT	CSARTGTGPNEKLFF
NA	many	TRBJ2-5	TRBV14	TGTGCCAGCAGCCAATCCGGGACACCTGCGACCGGGACCCAGTACTTC	CASSQSGTPATGTQYF
TRBD1	few	TRBJ1-1	TRBV7-8	TGTGCCAGCAGCCCATTGCAGGGGGCTAGCTACACTGAAGCTTTTTTT	CASSPLQGASYTEAFF
TRBD1	many	TRBJ1-1	TRBV12-3/TRBV12-4	TGTGCCAGCAGGGAATCCACAGGGGGCGGCACTGAAGCTTTCTTT	CASRESTGGGTEAFF
NA	few	TRBJ2-3	TRBV28	TGTGCCAGCTCCCTTCAGTACACAGATACGCAGTATTTT	CASSLQYTDTQYF
NA	NA	TRBJ2-7	TRBV12-3/TRBV12-4	TGTGCCAGCAGGCTCAGATCAGAGTCCGAGCAGTACTTC	CASRLRSESEQYF
NA	many	TRBJ2-2	TRBV6-4	TGTGCCAGCAGTGACTCAGGGGGGGACACCGGGGAGCTGTTTTTT	CASSDSGGDTGELFF
TRBD2	NA	TRBJ2-1	TRBV19	TGTGCCAGTAATCAGGGACTAGGTTTCAATGAGCAGTTCTTC	CASNQGLGFNEQFF
NA	NA	TRBJ2-1	TRBV29-1	TGCAGCGTTGAAGATCGAAACAGGTACAATGAGCAGTTCTTC	CSVEDRNRYNEQFF
NA	many	TRBJ1-6	TRBV7-9	TGTGCCAGCAGTACCACGACCGGCGGAACATGGGGTTCACCCCTCCACTTT	CASSTTTGGTWGSPLHF
NA	NA	TRBJ2-1	TRBV18	TGTGCCAGCTCACCAGTCATAGCCGGTAATGAGCAGTTCTTC	CASSPVIAGNEQFF
NA	many	TRBJ2-7	TRBV21-1	TGTGCCAGCAGCAAAGGTGGCGGGAGGCCTTCCTACGAGCAGTACTTC	CASSKGGGRPSYEQYF
NA	many	TRBJ2-5	TRBV5-6	TGTGCCAGCAGCTTCCTGGGGGCCAAGGCCCGAGAGACCCAGTACTTC	CASSFLGAKARETQYF
NA	NA	TRBJ2-3	TRBV29-1	TGCAGCGCGGGGGCAGGGCCCCCCACAGATACGCAGTATTTT	CSAGAGPPTDTQYF
NA	few	TRBJ2-1	TRBV14	TGTGCCAGCAGCCCCCAACTACATGAGCAGTTCTTC	CASSPQLHEQFF
NA	NA	TRBJ1-6	TRBV10-3	TGTGCCATCACCAGAGGGGGATTCGCTTCACCCCTCCACTTT	CAITRGGFASPLHF
NA	few	TRBJ2-7	TRBV12-3/TRBV12-4	TGTGCCAGCAGCTGGACTTCCTCAGGCCTGACCTCCTACGAGCAGTACTTC	CASSWTSSGLTSYEQYF
NA	many	TRBJ2-1	TRBV6-1	TGTGCCAGCAGTGGAAACTCAGGTGCCTACAATGAGCAGTTCTTC	CASSGNSGAYNEQFF
TRBD1	few	TRBJ2-2	TRBV6-1	TGTGCCAGCAGCGAGGGACAGGGGGTTTTTTCCGGGGAGCTGTTTTTT	CASSEGQGVFSGELFF
NA	many	TRBJ1-5	TRBV12-3/TRBV12-4	TGTGCCAGCAGTTTAGCAGGGGCAGGAGACCATCAGCCCCAGCATTTT	CASSLAGAGDHQPQHF
TRBD1	many	TRBJ1-1	TRBV5-1	TGCGCCAGCAGCGACGGACAGGGCGTGAACACTGAAGCTTTCTTT	CASSDGQGVNTEAFF
TRBD2	NA	TRBJ2-1	TRBV5-1	TGCGCCAGCAGCTTGGGGAATAGCGGGATCAGTGAGCAGTTCTTC	CASSLGNSGISEQFF
NA	few	TRBJ2-2	TRBV7-3	TGTGCCAGCAGCTTAGGGCCGACCTCGGGTACCGGGGAGCTGTTTTTT	CASSLGPTSGTGELFF
NA	few	TRBJ2-2	TRBV5-1	TGCGCCAGCAGCTTGGATGGGGATCGGACCGGGGAGCTGTTTTTT	CASSLDGDRTGELFF
NA	NA	TRBJ2-6	TRBV7-9	TGTGCCAGCAGACTGATCTCTGGGGCCAACGTCCTGACTTTC	CASRLISGANVLTF
NA	many	TRBJ2-7	TRBV4-1	TGCGCCAGCAGCCAACCCAGGAGCTCCTACGAGCAGTACTTC	CASSQPRSSYEQYF
NA	NA	TRBJ2-7	TRBV7-9	TGTGCCAGCAGCTTTTATAAAACCCACGACTCCTACGAGCAGTACTTC	CASSFYKTHDSYEQYF
NA	few	TRBJ1-1	TRBV6-1	TGTGCCAGCGCCTCCGGTGGAGTGAACACTGAAGCTTTCTTT	CASASGGVNTEAFF
TRBD1	NA	TRBJ2-4	TRBV18	TGTGCCAGCTCACCCCCTATGGGACAGACCAAAAACATTCAGTACTTC	CASSPPMGQTKNIQYF
TRBD2	NA	TRBJ2-7	TRBV4-2	TGTGCCAGCGCCGGGGTAGCGGGAGGTGAGCAGTACTTC	CASAGVAGGEQYF
NA	many	TRBJ2-2	TRBV27	TGTGCCAGCAGTGACTTGAACACCGGGGAGCTGTTTTTT	CASSDLNTGELFF
TRBD2	few	TRBJ2-5	TRBV7-2	TGTGCCAGCAGCCGAAGGGGCCTAGCGGGAACGGAAGAGACCCAGTACTTC	CASSRRGLAGTEETQYF
NA	few	TRBJ2-1	TRBV11-3	TGTGCCAGCAGCTTTGGTGGCGGAGGGGACAATGAGCAGTTCTTC	CASSFGGGGDNEQFF
NA	many	TRBJ2-5	TRBV7-6	TGTGCCAGCAGCTTAGGGACAGCCAAAGAGACCCAGTACTTC	CASSLGTAKETQYF
TRBD2	NA	TRBJ2-1	TRBV6-2/TRBV6-3	TGTGCCACACATCAACCGGGACTAGCGGGAGATACCGGAAGCTCCTACAATGAGCAGTTCTTC	CATHQPGLAGDTGSSYNEQFF
NA	once	TRBJ2-4	TRBV19	TGTGCCAGTAGCCAAGAAGCGGGAAACATTCAGTACTTC	CASSQEAGNIQYF
NA	many	TRBJ1-5	TRBV12-3/TRBV12-4	TGTGCCAGCAGTTTAGGGGAACATCAGCCCCAGCATTTT	CASSLGEHQPQHF
NA	few	TRBJ2-3	TRBV9	TGTGCCAGCAGCCCCCAGAGGGCAGATACGCAGTATTTT	CASSPQRADTQYF
NA	few	TRBJ2-1	TRBV12-3/TRBV12-4	TGTGCCAGCAGTTTTGGGGGGGCCCACAATGAGCAGTTCTTC	CASSFGGAHNEQFF
NA	many	TRBJ2-1	TRBV12-3/TRBV12-4	TGTGCCAGCAGTTTATGGGGGATTTACGATGAGCAGTTCTTC	CASSLWGIYDEQFF
TRBD2	few	TRBJ2-7	TRBV2	TGTGCCAGCAGTGCCCCGGGACTAGCGGGAGCGTACGAGCAGTACTTC	CASSAPGLAGAYEQYF
NA	many	TRBJ2-2	TRBV6-5	TGTGCCAGCACTTACACGAGGAACACCGGGGAGCTGTTTTTT	CASTYTRNTGELFF
TRBD2	many	TRBJ2-7	TRBV5-6	TGTGCCAGCAGCTTAGCGGGGGTCTCCTACGAGCAGTACTTC	CASSLAGVSYEQYF
TRBD2	NA	TRBJ2-1	TRBV11-3	TGTGCCAGCAGCCTCCTCCTAGCGGTTTCCTACAATGAGCAGTTCTTC	CASSLLLAVSYNEQFF
NA	many	TRBJ1-5	TRBV20-1	TGCAGTGCTCGGGGGTCGGGCAATCAGCCCCAGCATTTT	CSARGSGNQPQHF
TRBD1	NA	TRBJ2-5	TRBV7-8	TGTGCCAGCAGCCGGGGACAGAGTGGGACCCAGTACTTC	CASSRGQSGTQYF
NA	NA	TRBJ2-2	TRBV11-3	TGTGCCAGCGGGGGGATGGACGGGGAGCTGTTTTTT	CASGGMDGELFF
NA	few	TRBJ1-3	TRBV5-1	TGCGCCCCTCCGAGACTTAGAGGGGGAAACACCATATATTTT	CAPPRLRGGNTIYF
TRBD1	few	TRBJ2-3	TRBV3-1	TGTGCCAGCAGCAGTACCGGGACAGGAGCTCAAGATACGCAGTATTTT	CASSSTGTGAQDTQYF